Presented here are 5 T cell receptor beta chains from one specimen sequenced in a study of T cells in Graves' hyperthyroidism and ophthalmopathy (dated by TCRdb to the late 2010s). The library was generated by multiplex PCR. Sequencing instrument: Illumina HiSeq 2000. TCR beta CDR3 regions were amplified from RNA transcripts. For the first round of RT-PCR on the TCR CDR3, the HTBI primer set was used together with the Qiagen OneStep RT-PCR kit. The raw public data were reprocessed by TCRdb itself: fastp quality trimming at Q25, MiXCR clonotype calling, in-frame beta chains only. All rows with the same CDR3 protein become a single entry with the most common DNA and genes. The sample profile shows under 400,000 distinct CDR3 sequences; 13% of them were found once. Roughly 9.2% of the sample is held by the ten biggest clonotypes. The sample was blood. The receptors were sampled from a woman aged 18-30 years with Graves' hyperthyroidism.

V gene TRBV29-1 combines with J gene TRBJ1-4; D gene uncertain. CDR3 length: 13 amino acids. The ends were cut back, 6 bases at V and 5 bases at J, with 13 bases in the middle. CDR1 and CDR2 from the germline V gene are SQVTM and ANQGSEA. As DNA, the CDR3 is TGCAGCGTACGAGTGTCCCCCAATGAAAAACTGTTTTTT. Its translation is CSVRVSPNEKLFF. Full variable domain (rest looked up from reference TRBV29-1 and TRBJ1-4): SAVISQKPSRDICQRGTSLTIQCQVDSQVTMMFWYRQQPGQSLTLIATANQGSEATYESGFVIDKFPISRPNLTFSTLTVSNMSPEDSSIYLCSVRVSPNEKLFFGSGTQLSVL.

This clonotype came up many times. The chain uses TRBV5-8 and TRBJ2-3, with 7 positions matching TRBD2. From germline, CDR1 is SGHTS and CDR2 YDEGEE. The CDR3 length is 15 residues. With V trimmed by 4 bases and J by 0 bases, 5 bases remained unmatched. Here the CDR3 reads CASSLKGGSTDTQYF. CDR3 nucleotides: TGTGCCAGCAGCCTAAAGGGAGGGAGCACAGATACGCAGTATTTT.

This clonotype was seen more than once but under ten times. The chain combines TRBV6-1 with TRBJ2-7; D gene uncertain. With 4 bases removed from V and 2 bases from J, the gap between germline ends came to 9 bases. This CDR3 comprises 13 residues. Germline CDR1 reads MNHNS; CDR2 reads SASEGT. The CDR3 protein is CASSVVRTYEQYF. As DNA, the CDR3 is TGTGCCAGCAGTGTTGTCAGGACCTACGAGCAGTACTTC.

This clonotype has at least ten counts. V gene TRBV7-9 combines with J gene TRBJ1-1; 8 bases match TRBD1. V gave up 7 bases and J gave up 6 bases; unmatched junction bases: 7. Germline CDR1 and CDR2: SEHNR and FQNEAQ (reference sequence). The CDR3 is made up of 13 amino acids. The CDR3 region has the DNA TGTGCCAGCAACCAACAGGGGGTGGCTGAAGCTTTCTTT. This sequence encodes CASNQQGVAEAFF.

Points on this clonotype: One junction end disagrees with the germline gene, perhaps due to a read error. The J gene is TRBJ1-6, the V gene TRBV12-3 or TRBV12-4; 7 bases agree with TRBD1. This CDR3 contains 15 residues. The CDR3 DNA sequence: TGTGCCAGCAGTTTCGGACAGGACTATAATCCACCCCTCCACTTT. Translation: CASSFGQDYNPPLHF.